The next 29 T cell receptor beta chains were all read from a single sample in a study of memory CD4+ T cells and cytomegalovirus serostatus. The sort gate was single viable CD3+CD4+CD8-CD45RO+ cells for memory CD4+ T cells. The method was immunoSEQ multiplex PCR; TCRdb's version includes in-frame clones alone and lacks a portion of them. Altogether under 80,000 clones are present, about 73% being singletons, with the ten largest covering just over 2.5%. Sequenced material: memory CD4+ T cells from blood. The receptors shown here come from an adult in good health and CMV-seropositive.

CDR3 nucleotides: TGTGCCAGCAGTCGACAGGGTATAAACTATGGCTACACCTTC. Translating gives CASSRQGINYGYTF. The chain combines TRBV27 with TRBJ1-2; 7 bases are a match to TRBD1. The CDR3 covers 14 residues. V lost 5 bases to trimming and J lost 2 bases; unmatched junction nucleotides: 5. CDR1 MNHEY and CDR2 SMNVEV come from the germline V gene (reference sequence).

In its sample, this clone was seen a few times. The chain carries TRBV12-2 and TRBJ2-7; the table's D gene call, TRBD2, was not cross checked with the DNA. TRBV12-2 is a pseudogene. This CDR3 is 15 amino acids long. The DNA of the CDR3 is TGTGCAAGTCGATTTGAACTAGCGGGAGGACGGGAGCAGTACGTC. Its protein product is CASRFELAGGREQYV.

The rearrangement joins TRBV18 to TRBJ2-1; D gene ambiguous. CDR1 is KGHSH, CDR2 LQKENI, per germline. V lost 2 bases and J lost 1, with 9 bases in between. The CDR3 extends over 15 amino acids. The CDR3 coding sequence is TGTGCCAGCTCACCAGGATCCTCTTCCTACAATGAGCAGTTCTTC. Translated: CASSPGSSSYNEQFF.

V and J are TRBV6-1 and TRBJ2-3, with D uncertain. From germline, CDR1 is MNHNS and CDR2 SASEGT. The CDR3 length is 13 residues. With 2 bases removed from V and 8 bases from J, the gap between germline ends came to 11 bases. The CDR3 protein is CASSEPAVATQYF. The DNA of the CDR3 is TGTGCCAGCAGTGAACCCGCGGTCGCTACGCAGTATTTT.

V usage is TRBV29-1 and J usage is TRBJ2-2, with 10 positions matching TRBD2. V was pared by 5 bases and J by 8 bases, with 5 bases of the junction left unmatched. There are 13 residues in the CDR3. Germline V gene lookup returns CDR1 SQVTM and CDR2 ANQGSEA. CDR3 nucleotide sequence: TGCAGCGTTTCGACTAGCGGGCTTGGGGAGCTGTTTTTT. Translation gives CSVSTSGLGELFF.

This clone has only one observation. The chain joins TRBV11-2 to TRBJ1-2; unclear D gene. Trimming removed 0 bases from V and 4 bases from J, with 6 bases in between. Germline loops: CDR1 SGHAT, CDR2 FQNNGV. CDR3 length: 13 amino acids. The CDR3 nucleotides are TGTGCCAGCAGCTTAGATTCCACCTATGGCTACACCTTC. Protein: CASSLDSTYGYTF.

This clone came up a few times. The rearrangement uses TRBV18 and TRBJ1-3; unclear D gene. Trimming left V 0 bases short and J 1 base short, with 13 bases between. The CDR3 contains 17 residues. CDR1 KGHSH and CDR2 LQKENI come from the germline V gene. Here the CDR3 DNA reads TGTGCCAGCTCACCACCGTCGCTCGCCCCTTCTGGAAACACCATATATTTT. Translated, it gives CASSPPSLAPSGNTIYF.

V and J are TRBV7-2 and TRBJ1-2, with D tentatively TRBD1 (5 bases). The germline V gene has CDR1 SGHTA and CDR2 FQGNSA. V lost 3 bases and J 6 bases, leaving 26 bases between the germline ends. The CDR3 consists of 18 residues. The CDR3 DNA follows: TGTGCCAGCAGCTTGCAGGGCCGCTGGGCAGTCCTAGGGAATGGCTACACCTTC. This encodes CASSLQGRWAVLGNGYTF.

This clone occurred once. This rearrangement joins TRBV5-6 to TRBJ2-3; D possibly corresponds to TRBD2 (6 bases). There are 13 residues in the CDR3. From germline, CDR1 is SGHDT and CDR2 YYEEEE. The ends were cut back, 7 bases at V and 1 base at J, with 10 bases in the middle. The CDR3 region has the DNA TGTGCCAGCCTCGAGCGGGGCACAGATACGCAGTATTTT. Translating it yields CASLERGTDTQYF. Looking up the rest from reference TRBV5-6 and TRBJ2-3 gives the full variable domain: DAGVTQSPTHLIKTRGQQVTLRCSPKSGHDTVSWYQQALGQGPQFIFQYYEEEERQRGNFPDRFSGHQFPNYSSELNVNALLLGDSALYLCASLERGTDTQYFGPGTRLTVL.

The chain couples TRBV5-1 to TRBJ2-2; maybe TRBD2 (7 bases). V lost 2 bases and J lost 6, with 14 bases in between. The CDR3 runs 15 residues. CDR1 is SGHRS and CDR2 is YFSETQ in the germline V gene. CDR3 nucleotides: TGCGCCAGCAGCTTACCCCTAGGGGGGGCCGGGGAGCTGTTTTTT. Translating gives CASSLPLGGAGELFF.

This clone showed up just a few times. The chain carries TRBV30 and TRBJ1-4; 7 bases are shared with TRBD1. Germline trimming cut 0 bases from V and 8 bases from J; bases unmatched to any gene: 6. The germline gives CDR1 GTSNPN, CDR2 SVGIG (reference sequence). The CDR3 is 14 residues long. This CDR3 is CAWSVGTVNEKLFF. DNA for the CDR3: TGTGCCTGGAGTGTAGGGACAGTAAACGAAAAACTGTTTTTT. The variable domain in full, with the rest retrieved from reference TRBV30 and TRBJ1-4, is SQTIHQWPATLVQPVGSPLSLECTVEGTSNPNLYWYRQAAGRGLQLLFYSVGIGQISSEVPQNLSASRPQDRQFILSSKKLLLSDSGFYLCAWSVGTVNEKLFFGSGTQLSVL.

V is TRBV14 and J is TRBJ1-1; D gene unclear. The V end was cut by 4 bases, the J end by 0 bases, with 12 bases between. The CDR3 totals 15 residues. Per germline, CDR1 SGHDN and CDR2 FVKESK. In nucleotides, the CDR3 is TGTGCCAGCAGCCCCCCAGTGAACTTGAACACTGAAGCTTTCTTT. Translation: CASSPPVNLNTEAFF. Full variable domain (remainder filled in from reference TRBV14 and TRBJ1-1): EAGVTQFPSHSVIEKGQTVTLRCDPISGHDNLYWYRRVMGKEIKFLLHFVKESKQDESGMPNNRFLAERTGGTYSTLKVQPAELEDSGVYFCASSPPVNLNTEAFFGQGTRLTVV.

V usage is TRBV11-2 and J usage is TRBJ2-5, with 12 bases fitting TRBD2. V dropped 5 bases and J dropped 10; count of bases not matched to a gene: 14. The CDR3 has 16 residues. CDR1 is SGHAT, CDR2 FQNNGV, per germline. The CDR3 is CASSPLAGGALWDQYF. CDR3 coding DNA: TGTGCCAGCAGCCCCCTAGCGGGGGGGGCCCTTTGGGACCAGTACTTC. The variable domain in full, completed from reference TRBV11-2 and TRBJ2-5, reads EAGVAQSPRYKIIEKRQSVAFWCNPISGHATLYWYQQILGQGPKLLIQFQNNGVVDDSQLPKDRFSAERLKGVDSTLKIQPAKLEDSAVYLCASSPLAGGALWDQYFGPGTRLLVL.

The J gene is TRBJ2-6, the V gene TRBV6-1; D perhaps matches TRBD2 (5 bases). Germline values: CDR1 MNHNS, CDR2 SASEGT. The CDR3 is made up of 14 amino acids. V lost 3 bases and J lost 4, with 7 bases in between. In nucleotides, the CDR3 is TGTGCCAGCAGTGAGAGGGTGGGGGCCAACGTCCTGACTTTC. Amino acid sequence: CASSERVGANVLTF.

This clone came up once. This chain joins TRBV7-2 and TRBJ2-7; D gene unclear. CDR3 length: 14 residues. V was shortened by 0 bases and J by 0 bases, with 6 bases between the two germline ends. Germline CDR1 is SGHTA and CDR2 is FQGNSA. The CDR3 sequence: CASSLAGSSYEQYV. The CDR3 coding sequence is TGTGCCAGCAGCTTAGCCGGAAGCTCCTACGAGCAGTACGTC.

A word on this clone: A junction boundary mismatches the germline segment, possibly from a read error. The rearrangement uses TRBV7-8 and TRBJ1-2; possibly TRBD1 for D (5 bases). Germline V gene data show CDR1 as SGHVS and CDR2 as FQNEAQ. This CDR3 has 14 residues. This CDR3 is CASSLSLTGAIPFF. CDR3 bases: TGTGCCAGCAGCTTAAGCCTTACAGGCGCAATTCCCTTCTTC.

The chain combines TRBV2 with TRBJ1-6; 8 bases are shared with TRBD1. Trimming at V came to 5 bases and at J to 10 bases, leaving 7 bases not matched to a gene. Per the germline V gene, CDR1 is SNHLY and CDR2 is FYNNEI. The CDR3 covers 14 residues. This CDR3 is CASSQTGVRSPLHF. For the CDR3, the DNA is TGTGCCAGCAGTCAGACAGGGGTCAGGTCACCCCTCCACTTT. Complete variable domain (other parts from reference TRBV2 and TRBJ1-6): EPEVTQTPSHQVTQMGQEVILRCVPISNHLYFYWYRQILGQKVEFLVSFYNNEISEKSEIFDDQFSVERPDGSNFTLKIRSTKLEDSAMYFCASSQTGVRSPLHFGNGTRLTVT.

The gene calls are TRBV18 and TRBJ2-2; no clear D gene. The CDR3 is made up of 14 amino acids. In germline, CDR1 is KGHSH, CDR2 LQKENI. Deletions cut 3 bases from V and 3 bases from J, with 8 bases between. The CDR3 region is CASSPTTYTGELFF. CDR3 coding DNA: TGTGCCAGCTCACCGACGACCTACACCGGGGAGCTGTTTTTT.

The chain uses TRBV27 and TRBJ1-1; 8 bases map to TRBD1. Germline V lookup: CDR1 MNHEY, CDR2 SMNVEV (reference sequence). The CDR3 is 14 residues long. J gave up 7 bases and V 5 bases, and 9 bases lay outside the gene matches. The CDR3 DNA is TGTGCCAGCAGTCCCCCCAGGGGGCAGGGTGAAGCTTTCTTT. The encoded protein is CASSPPRGQGEAFF.

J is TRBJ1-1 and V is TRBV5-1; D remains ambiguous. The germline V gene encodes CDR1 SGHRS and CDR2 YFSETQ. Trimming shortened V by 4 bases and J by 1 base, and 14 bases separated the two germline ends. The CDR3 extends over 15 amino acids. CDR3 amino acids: CASSTQARGNTEAFF. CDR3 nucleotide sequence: TGCGCCAGCAGCACCCAGGCCCGGGGGAACACTGAAGCTTTCTTT.

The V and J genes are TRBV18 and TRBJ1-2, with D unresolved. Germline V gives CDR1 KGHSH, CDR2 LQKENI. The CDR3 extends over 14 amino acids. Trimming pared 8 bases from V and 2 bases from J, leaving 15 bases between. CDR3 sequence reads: CASRNPTENYGYTF. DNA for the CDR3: TGTGCCAGCCGAAACCCGACGGAAAACTATGGCTACACCTTC.

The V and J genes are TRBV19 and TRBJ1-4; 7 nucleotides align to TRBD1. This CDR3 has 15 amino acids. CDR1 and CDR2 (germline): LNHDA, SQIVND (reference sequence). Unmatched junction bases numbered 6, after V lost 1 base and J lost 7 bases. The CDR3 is CASSIGDRVPEKLFF. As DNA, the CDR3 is TGTGCCAGTAGTATAGGGGACAGAGTGCCTGAAAAACTGTTTTTT.

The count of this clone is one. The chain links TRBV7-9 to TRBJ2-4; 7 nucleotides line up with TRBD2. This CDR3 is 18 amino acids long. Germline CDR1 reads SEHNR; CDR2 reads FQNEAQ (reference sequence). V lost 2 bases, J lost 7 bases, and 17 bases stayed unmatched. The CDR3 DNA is TGTGCCAGCAGCTTATGGGATTATGGGCTGGCGCGGGGGAACATTCAGTACTTC. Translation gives CASSLWDYGLARGNIQYF.

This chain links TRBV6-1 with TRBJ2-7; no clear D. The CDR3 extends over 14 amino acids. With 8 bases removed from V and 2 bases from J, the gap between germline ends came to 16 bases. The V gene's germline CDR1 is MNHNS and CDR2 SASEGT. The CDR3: CASALSLEPYEQYV. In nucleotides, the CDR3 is TGTGCCAGCGCCCTATCTTTAGAACCCTACGAGCAGTACGTC.

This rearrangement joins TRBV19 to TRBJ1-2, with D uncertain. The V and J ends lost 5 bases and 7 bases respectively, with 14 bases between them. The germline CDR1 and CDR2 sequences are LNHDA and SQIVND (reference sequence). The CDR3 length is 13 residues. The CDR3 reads CASSPISGGGYTF. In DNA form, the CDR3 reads TGTGCCAGTAGTCCGATAAGCGGTGGTGGCTACACCTTC. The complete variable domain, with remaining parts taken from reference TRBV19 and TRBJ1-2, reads DGGITQSPKYLFRKEGQNVTLSCEQNLNHDAMYWYRQDPGQGLRLIYYSQIVNDFQKGDIAEGYSVSREKKESFPLTVTSAQKNPTAFYLCASSPISGGGYTFGSGTRLTVV.

The CDR3 spells CASSQDGWREGYTF. The CDR3 DNA follows: TGTGCCAGCAGCCAAGATGGCTGGCGGGAGGGCTACACCTTC. The chain joins TRBV4-2 to TRBJ1-2; D gene uncertain. The CDR3 is 14 residues long. Trimming removed 0 bases at V and 8 bases at J, with 13 bases between. The germline CDR1 and CDR2 sequences are LGHNA and YNFKEQ.

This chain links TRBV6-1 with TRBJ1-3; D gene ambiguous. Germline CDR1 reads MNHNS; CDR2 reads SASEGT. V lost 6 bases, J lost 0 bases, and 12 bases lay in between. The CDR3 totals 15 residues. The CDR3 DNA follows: TGTGCCAGCAGGTCGACTGTAACCTCTGGAAACACCATATATTTT. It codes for CASRSTVTSGNTIYF.

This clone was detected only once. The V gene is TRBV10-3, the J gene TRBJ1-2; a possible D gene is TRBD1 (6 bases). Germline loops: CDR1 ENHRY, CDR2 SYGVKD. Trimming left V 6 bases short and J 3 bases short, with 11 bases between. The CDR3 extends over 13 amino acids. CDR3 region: CAISLQGDYGYTF. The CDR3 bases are TGTGCCATCAGCTTACAGGGTGACTATGGCTACACCTTC.

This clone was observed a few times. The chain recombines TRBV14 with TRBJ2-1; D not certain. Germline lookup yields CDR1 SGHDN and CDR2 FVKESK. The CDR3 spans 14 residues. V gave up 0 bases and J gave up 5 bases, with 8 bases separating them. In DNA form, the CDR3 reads TGTGCCAGCAGCCAAGACCACGGTGACAATGAGCAGTTCTTC. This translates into CASSQDHGDNEQFF.